Following are 23 T cell receptor beta chains from one sample sequenced in a study of shared clonotypes between healthy human individuals. Assay used: immunoSEQ multiplex PCR; TCRdb lists only in-frame clones, some missing. The table lists under 1,100,000 clones, roughly 70% of them singletons. The sequenced sample was memory CD4+ T cells sorted from blood. Subset meaning: CD45RA-negative fraction. The receptors originated from a man younger than 30 in good health.

The chain joins TRBV19 to TRBJ1-1; 8 positions match TRBD1. The germline V gene has CDR1 LNHDA and CDR2 SQIVND (reference sequence). The CDR3 is 14 residues long. V was pared by 8 bases and J by 0 bases, with 5 bases of the junction left unmatched. CDR3: CASLDRGLNTEAFF. The CDR3 DNA is TGTGCCAGTCTCGACAGGGGATTGAACACTGAAGCTTTCTTT.

The J gene is TRBJ2-2, the V gene TRBV19; 11 bases are shared with TRBD2. The CDR3 has 17 residues. V lost 7 bases and J lost 2; bases outside the gene matches: 9. CDR1 LNHDA and CDR2 SQIVND come from the germline V gene (reference sequence). The CDR3 sequence is CASNVFGTSGNTGELFF. The DNA for the CDR3 is TGTGCCAGTAACGTCTTTGGGACTAGCGGTAACACCGGGGAGCTGTTTTTT.

The chain is built from TRBV2 and TRBJ2-7, with a weak D call TRBD2 (6 bases). This CDR3 has 16 residues. V dropped 3 bases and J dropped 0 bases, with 15 bases sitting between them. Germline-derived CDR1 and CDR2 are SNHLY and FYNNEI. Written as DNA, the CDR3 is TGTGCCAGCAGTGAGGGCTTAGCGGCCTTCTCCTACGAGCAGTACTTC. This gives the protein CASSEGLAAFSYEQYF.

The CDR3 here is CAWKASTVSSPLHF. The CDR3 DNA is TGTGCCTGGAAAGCTAGCACCGTTAGTTCACCCCTCCACTTT. J is TRBJ1-6 and V is TRBV30; D is unresolved. Germline loops: CDR1 GTSNPN, CDR2 SVGIG (reference sequence). V shed 4 bases and J shed 9 bases, with 16 bases lying between them. The CDR3 is 14 amino acids.

V is TRBV19 and J is TRBJ2-2, with D unresolved. V was trimmed by 5 bases and J by 5 bases, leaving 12 bases between them. The CDR3 has 14 amino acids. Germline V lookup: CDR1 LNHDA, CDR2 SQIVND (reference sequence). The CDR3 DNA is TGTGCCAGTAGTGTGTTGCAGCCGACCGGGGAGCTGTTTTTT. This codes for CASSVLQPTGELFF.

The rearrangement joins TRBV14 to TRBJ1-6, with unresolved D. Trimming pared 1 base from V and 6 bases from J, leaving 7 bases between. The germline V gene encodes CDR1 SGHDN and CDR2 FVKESK. CDR3 length: 14 residues. For the CDR3, the DNA is TGTGCCAGCAGCCAAGTACATATTAATTCACCCCTCCACTTT. Translating it yields CASSQVHINSPLHF.

This clone has just a few counts. V is TRBV30 and J is TRBJ2-2; D is possibly TRBD1 (5 bases). The CDR3 has 14 residues. Germline-derived CDR1 and CDR2 are GTSNPN and SVGIG (reference sequence). The V end was cut by 5 bases, the J end by 1 base, with 11 bases between. The CDR3 is CAWGARLNTGELFF. The CDR3 region has the DNA TGTGCCTGGGGGGCTAGACTGAACACCGGGGAGCTGTTTTTT.

The chain couples TRBV2 to TRBJ2-2; D remains unclear. Germline V CDR1 and CDR2: SNHLY, FYNNEI. Trimming left V 1 base short and J 3 bases short, with 6 bases between. CDR3 length: 14 residues. The CDR3 DNA reads as TGTGCCAGCAGTGAAGGCAGATACACCGGGGAGCTGTTTTTT. Protein sequence: CASSEGRYTGELFF.

The chain links TRBV5-1 to TRBJ1-6; tentative D call: TRBD1 (5 bases). Germline CDR1 and CDR2: SGHRS and YFSETQ. The CDR3 has 16 amino acids. Deletions cut 2 bases from V and 9 bases from J, with 18 bases between. This CDR3 reads CASSFGTDKGSSPLHF. In nucleotides, the CDR3 is TGCGCCAGCAGCTTTGGTACGGACAAGGGTAGTTCACCCCTCCACTTT. The complete variable domain, with remaining parts taken from reference TRBV5-1 and TRBJ1-6, reads KAGVTQTPRYLIKTRGQQVTLSCSPISGHRSVSWYQQTPGQGLQFLFEYFSETQRNKGNFPGRFSGRQFSNSRSEMNVSTLELGDSALYLCASSFGTDKGSSPLHFGNGTRLTVT.

In the case of this clone: This CDR3 is also generated by other DNA sequences in the sample. J is TRBJ2-7 and V is TRBV20-1; the D gene is possibly TRBD2 (5 bases). Germline CDR1 DFQATT, CDR2 SNEGSKA (reference sequence). The length of the CDR3 is 11 residues. Trimming pared 6 bases from V and 0 bases from J, leaving 6 bases between. This CDR3 is CSARGSYEQYF. In nucleotides, the CDR3 is TGCAGTGCCCGGGGCTCCTACGAGCAGTACTTC.

Worth noting for this clone: Different DNA sequences within this sample yield the same CDR3. V is TRBV18 and J is TRBJ2-5; D is ambiguous. Germline V gene sequence: CDR1 KGHSH, CDR2 LQKENI. The V gene lost 6 bases and the J gene lost 3 bases, with 5 bases spanning the gap. CDR3 length: 11 amino acids. The CDR3 reads CASSLEETQYF. The CDR3 DNA sequence: TGTGCCAGCTCGCTCGAAGAGACCCAGTACTTC.

On this clone: A much larger clone is a single base away; this may be a read error. Within the sample, other DNA sequences also encode this same CDR3. The genes are TRBV7-9 and TRBJ2-3; D is uncertain. Germline V gene data show CDR1 as SEHNR and CDR2 as FQNEAQ (reference sequence). The CDR3 length is 12 residues. Trimming shortened V by 3 bases and J by 1 base, and 2 bases separated the two germline ends. This CDR3 is CASSLGTDTQYF. The CDR3 DNA is TGTGCCAGCAGCTTGGGCACAGATACGCAGTATTTT.

The CDR3 region has the DNA TGCAGCGTTGAACGGGGGCTGAGCGGGGTTCGTGGTACGCAGTATTTT. Translated, it gives CSVERGLSGVRGTQYF. J is TRBJ2-3 and V is TRBV29-1; weak D call: TRBD2 (7 bases). Trimming stripped 2 bases from V and 8 bases from J, with 23 bases between. Germline CDR1 reads SQVTM; CDR2 reads ANQGSEA. The CDR3 spans 16 residues.

This chain connects TRBV19 to TRBJ1-1; D is perhaps TRBD1 (6 bases). Trimming shortened V by 3 bases and J by 1 base, and 12 bases separated the two germline ends. CDR3 size: 15 residues. CDR1 and CDR2 from the germline V gene are LNHDA and SQIVND (reference sequence). The CDR3 is CASSIGGTPNTEAFF. CDR3 DNA sequence: TGTGCCAGTAGTATTGGAGGGACACCGAACACTGAAGCTTTCTTT.

This clone was recorded once. The CDR3 coding sequence is TGTGCCATCAGAGGGGGGGGAAGCAATCAGCCCCAGCATTTT. Its translation: CAIRGGGSNQPQHF. The chain is built from TRBV10-3 and TRBJ1-5, with D possibly matching TRBD1 (6 bases). From germline, CDR1 is ENHRY and CDR2 SYGVKD. There are 14 residues in the CDR3. Between the trimmed V and J ends, which lost 6 bases and 1 base, there was a span of 10 bases.

The genes are TRBV14 and TRBJ2-5; D is uncertain. Germline V CDR1 and CDR2: SGHDN, FVKESK. Trimming removed 4 bases at V and 7 bases at J, with 13 bases between. The CDR3 runs 13 residues. The CDR3 DNA sequence: TGTGCCAGCAGCCGGGTGGGGTCAGGGACCCAGTACTTC. Its translation: CASSRVGSGTQYF.

CDR3 sequence reads: CASSISPTGPQHF. CDR3 nucleotide sequence: TGTGCCAGTAGTATCTCCCCGACAGGTCCCCAGCATTTT. The chain uses TRBV19 and TRBJ1-5; D may be TRBD1 (6 bases). V lost 3 bases and J lost 10, with 13 bases in between. The CDR3 contains 13 residues. Germline assignment: CDR1 LNHDA and CDR2 SQIVND (reference sequence).

The CDR3 DNA reads TGTGCCAGCAGCTTGTTGCCCCCAGGGAGTGGTCCGGCCGAGCAGTACTTC. This encodes CASSLLPPGSGPAEQYF. The gene calls are TRBV5-4 and TRBJ2-7; D possibly matches TRBD1 or TRBD2 (5 bases each). Germline CDR1 SGHNT, CDR2 YYREEE (reference sequence). Trimming stripped 1 base from V and 6 bases from J, with 23 bases between. The CDR3 has 17 residues.

This sequence joins TRBV29-1 and TRBJ1-3, with a tentative D call TRBD1 (5 bases). Germline-derived CDR1 and CDR2 are SQVTM and ANQGSEA. V was clipped by 5 bases and J by 4 bases, with 15 bases between them. CDR3 size: 14 residues. The CDR3 loop reads CSVRAGTSGNTIYF. DNA for the CDR3: TGCAGCGTTCGGGCCGGGACTTCGGGAAACACCATATATTTT.

CDR3: CASSRRGQGAPEQYF. Written as DNA, the CDR3 is TGTGCCAGCAGCCGAAGGGGACAGGGGGCGCCTGAGCAGTACTTC. The J gene is TRBJ2-7, the V gene TRBV5-4; TRBD1 aligns across 12 bases. V shed 4 bases and J 7 bases; nucleotides not matched to a gene: 9. The CDR3 totals 15 residues. CDR1 is SGHNT, CDR2 YYREEE, per germline (reference sequence). Combining the CDR3 with reference TRBV5-4 and TRBJ2-7 gives the whole variable domain ETGVTQSPTHLIKTRGQQVTLRCSSQSGHNTVSWYQQALGQGPQFIFQYYREEENGRGNFPPRFSGLQFPNYSSELNVNALELDDSALYLCASSRRGQGAPEQYFGPGTRLTVT.

The rearrangement uses TRBV6-1 and TRBJ1-4; D is ambiguous. The CDR3 covers 15 residues. With 1 base removed from V and 0 bases from J, the gap between germline ends came to 6 bases. Germline CDR1 is MNHNS and CDR2 is SASEGT. CDR3 DNA: TGTGCCAGCAGTGAAGGCCCTTCAACTAATGAAAAACTGTTTTTT. This sequence encodes CASSEGPSTNEKLFF.

V usage is TRBV6-1 and J usage is TRBJ1-5; D call uncertain. CDR3 length: 13 amino acids. Germline V gene data show CDR1 as MNHNS and CDR2 as SASEGT. V dropped 1 base and J dropped 7 bases, with 8 bases sitting between them. Here the CDR3 reads CASSEVQGQPQHF. The CDR3 coding sequence is TGTGCCAGCAGTGAAGTGCAAGGACAGCCCCAGCATTTT.

This clone was observed many times. The chain is built from TRBV6-6 and TRBJ2-3; the D is unclear. Germline V CDR1 and CDR2: MNHNY, SVGAGI (reference sequence). V was shortened by 1 base and J by 4 bases, with 9 bases between the two germline ends. The CDR3 length is 14 residues. The CDR3 bases are TGTGCCAGCAGTTACTTTGCCTCGGCAGATACGCAGTATTTT. Its translation is CASSYFASADTQYF.